This TCR beta chain is drawn from a study of T cell responses to AZD1222 COVID-19 vaccine (dated by TCRdb to about 2021). For context, the study as a whole: TCR sequencing was performed for roughly 250 trial participants, of whom about 200 were given two doses of AZD1222 and approximately 25 were given two doses of MenACWY control vaccine. Trial participants were enrolled by age into subgroups of 18-55, 56-69 and 70-plus years, and approximately 150, 30 and 60 TCR-sequenced participants, respectively, were included in these subgroups. Results the study describes overall, beyond this receptor: In the small 56-69-year group, the increase in depth fell short of significance, most likely because of low power. No day 14 peak-response samples were available, so repertoires were characterized only after the peak T cell response. Only five to seven AZD1222 recipients were SARS-CoV-2 seropositive at baseline, limiting conclusions about previously exposed vaccinees. Most participants were white British and females outnumbered males, and the authors suggested that clonal diversity may have been underestimated. CD4 TCRs associated with the vaccine covered the entire spike protein, and the dominant responses were in regions 160-218 and 743-854. After two AZD1222 doses, both the breadth and the depth of spike-specific TCRs were significantly higher than at day 0 and than in MenACWY recipients. Reportedly, close to half of the unique spike-specific TCRs recognized epitopes lying outside the regions that are mutated in the B.1.351 and B.1.1.7 variants.

V is reduced by 2 bases and J by 2 bases, leaving a spacing of 10 bases between them. CDR1 and CDR2, per the germline V gene (reference sequence), are MNHNY and SVGAGI. CDR3 length: 15 amino acids, cysteine to phenylalanine. Here the CDR3 DNA is all that survives: 45 bases in frame from base 1. Interpreted using the paper, the time point label stands for: about 28 days (+/-7) after the second vaccine dose. AZD1222 recipients with second doses at about 4 weeks or about 12 weeks were pooled, because spike-specific TCR depth and breadth did not differ between schedules. Vaccinee samples were obtained from the UK trials COV001 and COV002, which included a single-blind randomized controlled phase 2/3 trial of AZD1222 (ChAdOx1 nCoV-19) in healthy adults. For TCRbeta chain sequencing, PBMC samples from trial participants were taken at day 0 and at day 28 after the second dose. As concerns this clone: Its antigen is currently not known. No much larger clone is present one base from it, and per-base qualities are unavailable.

The CDR3 regions of human TCRbeta chains were subjected to immunosequencing. In the authors' own workflow: Repertoire TCRs were checked for matches against a reference library of SARS-CoV-2-specific TCRs that had been generated using the MIRA antigen-specificity platform. Breadth meant the fraction of unique TCRs that were SARS-CoV-2-associated, whereas depth meant the fraction of total T cells that were SARS-CoV-2-associated. Using the MIRA data, each spike-specific TCR was assigned both to the spike region to which the TCR was reactive and to a CD4 or CD8 class. Log10-transformed breadth and depth values were compared by one-way ANOVA with Sidak's multiple comparisons tests. TCRdb took over this immuneACCESS table, retaining in-frame rearrangements with V and J assigned. Such tables are incomplete; in checked studies, under half of the missing clones stem from an unresolved V gene, and the remainder is unexplained. V, J and clone size derive from that table, while D and trimming were established from the DNA sequence. In all, the sample holds some 78,000 clones, and about four fifths of those were seen once. Clones ranked in the top ten supply approximately 1.3% of the sample.

The source material was peripheral blood, sampled 28 days after the second AZD1222 dose. The V gene is TRBV6-6 and the J gene is TRBJ1-5, with the D gene not clear enough to name. This receptor was taken from an adult who received the AZD1222 COVID-19 vaccine. The CDR3 is CASSYRVIGNQPQHF. The sequenced DNA: TGTGCCAGCAGTTACAGGGTAATTGGCAATCAGCCCCAGCATTTT.